Below are 11 T cell receptor beta chains sequenced from a single sample in a study of T cell responses to AZD1222 COVID-19 vaccine. The repertoire was sequenced with immunoSEQ multiplex PCR; TCRdb's copy has only in-frame clones and lacks some. This table holds 95,000 to 100,000 clones, over 75% found once. The source material was peripheral blood, sampled 28 days after the second AZD1222 dose. These receptor sequences come from an adult who received the AZD1222 COVID-19 vaccine.

V is TRBV10-1 and J is TRBJ2-7; D not certain. Germline V gene data show CDR1 as WNHNN and CDR2 as SYGVQD (reference sequence). Trimming took 4 bases from V and 0 from J, leaving 10 bases between them. This CDR3 region has 14 residues. Written as DNA, the CDR3 is TGCGCCAGCAGTGGGGCAGATTGCTCCTACGAGCAGTACTTC. Translation: CASSGADCSYEQYF.

V usage is TRBV5-1 and J usage is TRBJ1-6; 7 nucleotides match TRBD1. The CDR3 length is 14 residues. V shed 2 bases, J shed 7 bases, and the junction held 3 bases outside the gene matches. The germline gives CDR1 SGHRS, CDR2 YFSETQ. As DNA, the CDR3 is TGCGCCAGCAGCTTACAGGGGTGGAATTCACCCCTCCACTTT. It is translated as CASSLQGWNSPLHF.

The chain has TRBV9 and TRBJ1-2; tentatively, D is TRBD1 (5 bases). Germline V gene sequence: CDR1 SGDLS, CDR2 YYNGEE. Trimming removed 0 bases from V and 2 bases from J, with 11 bases in between. CDR3 length equals 15 residues. The CDR3 region is CASSVGEGLNYGYTF. The CDR3 bases are TGTGCCAGCAGCGTAGGCGAGGGGCTGAACTATGGCTACACCTTC.

The genes are TRBV5-4 and TRBJ2-1, with 10 bases fitting TRBD1. The J segment lost 7 bases and the V segment lost 2 bases, leaving 12 bases of the junction unmatched. CDR3 length: 17 amino acids. From germline, CDR1 is SGHNT and CDR2 YYREEE (reference sequence). DNA for the CDR3: TGTGCCAGCAGCTTAGGGGGGGGACAGGGGTTAGGGAATGAGCAGTTCTTC. This codes for CASSLGGGQGLGNEQFF.

The chain joins TRBV19 to TRBJ1-2; 9 bases agree with TRBD1. The CDR3 contains 15 residues. V gave up 5 bases and J gave up 0 bases; unmatched junction bases: 4. CDR1 is LNHDA and CDR2 is SQIVND in the germline V gene (reference sequence). This chain's CDR3 is CASSRQGGSNYGYTF. For the CDR3, the DNA is TGTGCCAGTAGTCGACAGGGGGGATCTAACTATGGCTACACCTTC.

V gene TRBV12-3 or TRBV12-4 combines with J gene TRBJ2-5; D is perhaps TRBD1 (6 bases). The CDR3 has 13 residues. V lost 7 bases and J lost 3, with 12 bases in between. In DNA, the CDR3 is TGTGCCAGCACCCATACAGGGAAAGAGACCCAGTACTTC. It yields the protein CASTHTGKETQYF.

The chain couples TRBV7-8 to TRBJ1-6; 9 bases agree with TRBD1. V was pared by 5 bases and J by 9 bases, with 5 bases of the junction left unmatched. The CDR3 loop spans 14 amino acids. CDR1 is SGHVS and CDR2 is FQNEAQ in the germline V gene. As DNA, the CDR3 is TGTGCCAGCAGCCAAGACAGGGGGTTTTCACCCCTCCACTTT. Encoded protein: CASSQDRGFSPLHF.

The CDR3 sequence: CASRSTPQPYNEQFF. The CDR3 DNA reads TGTGCCAGCAGGTCGACACCACAACCCTACAATGAGCAGTTCTTC. This chain uses TRBV6-5 with TRBJ2-1; D is undetermined. Trimming left V 6 bases short and J 2 bases short, with 14 bases between. The CDR3 covers 15 residues. From germline, CDR1 is MNHEY and CDR2 SVGAGI.

V gene TRBV7-8 combines with J gene TRBJ2-3, with no clear D. The CDR3 covers 12 residues. CDR1 is SGHVS, CDR2 FQNEAQ, per germline. V was shortened by 5 bases and J by 6 bases, with 9 bases between the two germline ends. The CDR3 protein is CASSPAMDTQYF. The CDR3 DNA reads as TGTGCCAGCAGCCCCGCTATGGATACGCAGTATTTT. Full variable domain (remainder filled in from reference TRBV7-8 and TRBJ2-3): GAGVSQSPRYKVAKRGQDVALRCDPISGHVSLFWYQQALGQGPEFLTYFQNEAQLDKSGLPSDRFFAERPEGSVSTLKIQRTQQEDSAVYLCASSPAMDTQYFGPGTRLTVL.

This chain uses TRBV7-9 with TRBJ2-1, with 7 bases lining up with TRBD2. The CDR3 consists of 13 residues. From germline, CDR1 is SEHNR and CDR2 FQNEAQ (reference sequence). J gave up 0 bases and V 11 bases, and 4 bases lay outside the gene matches. The CDR3 DNA reads as TGTGCCGGGGAGGGGAGCTCCTACAATGAGCAGTTCTTC. Its protein product is CAGEGSSYNEQFF. Full variable domain (rest looked up from reference TRBV7-9 and TRBJ2-1): DTGVSQNPRHKITKRGQNVTFRCDPISEHNRLYWYRQTLGQGPEFLTYFQNEAQLEKSRLLSDRFSAERPKGSFSTLEIQRTEQGDSAMYLCAGEGSSYNEQFFGPGTRLTVL.

This chain's CDR3 is CASSLVSGGTEAFF. CDR3 nucleotide sequence: TGTGCCAGCAGCTTGGTCTCAGGGGGCACTGAAGCTTTCTTT. The chain employs TRBV5-4 and TRBJ1-1; 7 bases fit TRBD1. Germline CDR1 reads SGHNT; CDR2 reads YYREEE (reference sequence). The CDR3 sequence is 14 residues long. Unmatched junction bases numbered 3, after V lost 0 bases and J lost 4 bases.